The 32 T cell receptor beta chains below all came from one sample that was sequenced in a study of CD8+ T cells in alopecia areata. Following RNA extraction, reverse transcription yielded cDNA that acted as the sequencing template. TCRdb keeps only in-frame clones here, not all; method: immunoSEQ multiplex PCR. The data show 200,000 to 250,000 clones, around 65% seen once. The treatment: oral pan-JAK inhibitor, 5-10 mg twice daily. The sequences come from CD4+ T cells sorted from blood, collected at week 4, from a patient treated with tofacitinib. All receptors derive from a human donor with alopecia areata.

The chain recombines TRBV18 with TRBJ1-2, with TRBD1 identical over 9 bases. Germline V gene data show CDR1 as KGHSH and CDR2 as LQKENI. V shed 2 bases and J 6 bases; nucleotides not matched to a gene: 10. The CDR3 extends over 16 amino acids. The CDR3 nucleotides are TGTGCCAGCTCACCAATAGGGCGGACAGGGGCAAATGGCTACACCTTC. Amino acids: CASSPIGRTGANGYTF. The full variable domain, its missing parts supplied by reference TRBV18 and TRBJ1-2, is NAGVMQNPRHLVRRRGQEARLRCSPMKGHSHVYWYRQLPEEGLKFMVYLQKENIIDESGMPKERFSAEFPKEGPSILRIQQVVRGDSAAYFCASSPIGRTGANGYTFGSGTRLTVV.

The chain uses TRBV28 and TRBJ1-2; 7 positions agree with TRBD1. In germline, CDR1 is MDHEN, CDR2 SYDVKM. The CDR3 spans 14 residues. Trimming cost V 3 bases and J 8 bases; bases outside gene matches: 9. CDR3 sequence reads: CASSFPGVGGGYTF. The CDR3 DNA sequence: TGTGCCAGCAGTTTCCCGGGAGTAGGGGGCGGCTACACCTTC.

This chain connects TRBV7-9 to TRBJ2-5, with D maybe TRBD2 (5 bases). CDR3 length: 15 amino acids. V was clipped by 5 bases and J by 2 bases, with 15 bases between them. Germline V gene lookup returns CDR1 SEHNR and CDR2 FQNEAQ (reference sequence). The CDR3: CASSLSGNLQETQYF. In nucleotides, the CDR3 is TGTGCCAGCAGCCTAAGCGGAAACTTGCAAGAGACCCAGTACTTC.

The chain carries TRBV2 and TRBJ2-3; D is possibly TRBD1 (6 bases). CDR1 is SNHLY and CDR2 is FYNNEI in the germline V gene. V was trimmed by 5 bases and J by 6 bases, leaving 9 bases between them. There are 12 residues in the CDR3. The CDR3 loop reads CASSNRDDTQYF. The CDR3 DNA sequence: TGTGCCAGCAGTAACAGGGACGATACGCAGTATTTT.

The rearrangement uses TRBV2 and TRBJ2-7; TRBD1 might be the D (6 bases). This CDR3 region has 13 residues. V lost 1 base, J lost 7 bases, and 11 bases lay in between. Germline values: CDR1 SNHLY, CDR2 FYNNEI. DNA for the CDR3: TGTGCCAGCAGTGAAGTCGCAGGGGTTGAGCAGTACTTC. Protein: CASSEVAGVEQYF.

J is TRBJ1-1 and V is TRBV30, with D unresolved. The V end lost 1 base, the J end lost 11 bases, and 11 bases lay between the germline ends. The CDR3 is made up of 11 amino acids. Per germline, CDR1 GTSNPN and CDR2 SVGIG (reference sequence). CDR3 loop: CAWSGAIWAFF. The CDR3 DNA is TGTGCCTGGAGTGGCGCCATTTGGGCTTTCTTT.

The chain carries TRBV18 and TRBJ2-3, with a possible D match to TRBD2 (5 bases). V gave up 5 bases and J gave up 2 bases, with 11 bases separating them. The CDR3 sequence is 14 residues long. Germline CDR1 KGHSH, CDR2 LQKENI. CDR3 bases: TGTGCCAGCTCAGAACTAGACTCCACAGATACGCAGTATTTT. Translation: CASSELDSTDTQYF.

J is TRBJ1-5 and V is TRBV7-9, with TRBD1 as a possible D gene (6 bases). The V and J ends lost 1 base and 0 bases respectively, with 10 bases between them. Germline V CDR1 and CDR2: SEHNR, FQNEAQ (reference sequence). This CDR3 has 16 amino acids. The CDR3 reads CASSLGTADSNQPQHF. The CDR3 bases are TGTGCCAGCAGCTTAGGGACAGCGGATAGCAATCAGCCCCAGCATTTT.

CDR3: CASSSSQGMNQPQHF. CDR3 bases: TGTGCCAGCAGTTCCTCTCAGGGGATGAATCAGCCCCAGCATTTT. The chain joins TRBV27 to TRBJ1-5; D might be TRBD1 (6 bases). This CDR3 has 15 amino acids. V was clipped by 4 bases and J by 4 bases, with 14 bases between them. The germline CDR1 and CDR2 sequences are MNHEY and SMNVEV (reference sequence).

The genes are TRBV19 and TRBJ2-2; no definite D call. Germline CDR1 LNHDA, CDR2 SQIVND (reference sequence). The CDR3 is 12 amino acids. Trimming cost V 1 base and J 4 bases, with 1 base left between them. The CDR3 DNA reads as TGTGCCAGTAGTATAGCCACCGGGGAGCTGTTTTTT. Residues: CASSIATGELFF.

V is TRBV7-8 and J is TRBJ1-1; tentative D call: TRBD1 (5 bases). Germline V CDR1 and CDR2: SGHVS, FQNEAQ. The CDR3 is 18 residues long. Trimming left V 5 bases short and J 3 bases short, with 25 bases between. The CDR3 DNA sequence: TGTGCCAGCAGCCCACATGGCAGGGCAGGGAGAGGATACACTGAAGCTTTCTTT. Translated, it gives CASSPHGRAGRGYTEAFF.

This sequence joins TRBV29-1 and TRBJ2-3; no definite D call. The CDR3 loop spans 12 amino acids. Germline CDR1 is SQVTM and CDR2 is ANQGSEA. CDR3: CSATLSTDTQYF. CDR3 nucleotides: TGCAGTGCTACGTTGTCCACAGATACGCAGTATTTT.

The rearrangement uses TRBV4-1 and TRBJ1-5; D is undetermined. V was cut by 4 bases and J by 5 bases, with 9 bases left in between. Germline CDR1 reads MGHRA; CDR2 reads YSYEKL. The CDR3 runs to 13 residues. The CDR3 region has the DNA TGCGCCAGCAGCCCCCGCGGGGATCAGCCCCAGCATTTT. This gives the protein CASSPRGDQPQHF.

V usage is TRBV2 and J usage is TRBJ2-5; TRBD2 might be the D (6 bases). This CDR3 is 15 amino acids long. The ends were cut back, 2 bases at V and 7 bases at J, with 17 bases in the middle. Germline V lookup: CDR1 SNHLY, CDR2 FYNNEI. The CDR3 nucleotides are TGTGCCAGCAGTGAACGCTCCGGGACTGGCGGGACCCAGTACTTC. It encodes CASSERSGTGGTQYF.

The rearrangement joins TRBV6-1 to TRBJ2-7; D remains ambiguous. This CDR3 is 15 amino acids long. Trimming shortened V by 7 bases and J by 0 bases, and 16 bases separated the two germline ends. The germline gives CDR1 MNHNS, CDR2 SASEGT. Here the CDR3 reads CASNFKSSGSYEQYF. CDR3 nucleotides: TGTGCCAGCAATTTCAAGTCGTCAGGCTCCTACGAGCAGTACTTC.

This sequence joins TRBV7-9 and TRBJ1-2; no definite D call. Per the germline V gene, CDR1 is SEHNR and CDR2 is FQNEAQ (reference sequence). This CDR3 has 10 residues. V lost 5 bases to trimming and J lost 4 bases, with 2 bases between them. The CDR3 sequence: CASSPYGYTF. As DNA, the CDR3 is TGTGCCAGCAGCCCCTATGGCTACACCTTC.

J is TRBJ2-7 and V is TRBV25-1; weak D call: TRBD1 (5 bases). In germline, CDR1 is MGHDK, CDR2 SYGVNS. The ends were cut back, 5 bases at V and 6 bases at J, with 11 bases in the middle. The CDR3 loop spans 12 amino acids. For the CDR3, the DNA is TGTGCCAGCAGTCCCGACAGCCGCGAGCAGTACTTC. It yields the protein CASSPDSREQYF.

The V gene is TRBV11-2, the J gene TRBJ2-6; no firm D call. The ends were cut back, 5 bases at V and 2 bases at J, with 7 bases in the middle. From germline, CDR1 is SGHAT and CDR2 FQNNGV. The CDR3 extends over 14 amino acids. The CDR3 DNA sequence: TGTGCCAGCAGCCTTGGACCTGGGGCCAACGTCCTGACTTTC. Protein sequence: CASSLGPGANVLTF.

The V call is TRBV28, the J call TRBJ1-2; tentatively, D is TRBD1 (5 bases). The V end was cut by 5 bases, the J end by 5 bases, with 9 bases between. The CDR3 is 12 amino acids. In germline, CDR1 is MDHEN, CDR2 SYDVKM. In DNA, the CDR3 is TGTGCCAGCAGTCCGCAGGGTTATGGCTACACCTTC. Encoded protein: CASSPQGYGYTF.

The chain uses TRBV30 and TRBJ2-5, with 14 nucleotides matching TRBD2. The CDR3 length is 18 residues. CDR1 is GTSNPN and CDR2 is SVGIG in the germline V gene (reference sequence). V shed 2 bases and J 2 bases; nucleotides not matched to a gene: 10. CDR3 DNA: TGTGCCTGGAGTTCCTCATTGACTAGCGGGGGGGAACAAGAGACCCAGTACTTC. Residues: CAWSSSLTSGGEQETQYF.

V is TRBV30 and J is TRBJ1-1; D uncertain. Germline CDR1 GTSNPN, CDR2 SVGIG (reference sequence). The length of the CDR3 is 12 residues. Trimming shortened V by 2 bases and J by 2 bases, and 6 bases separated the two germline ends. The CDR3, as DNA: TGTGCCTGGAGTAGGACCAACACTGAAGCTTTCTTT. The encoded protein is CAWSRTNTEAFF.

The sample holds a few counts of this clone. The CDR3 DNA is TGTGCCAGCAGCTTAGCCTCCCCGTTCGGCGGTACAGATACGCAGTATTTT. This sequence encodes CASSLASPFGGTDTQYF. J is TRBJ2-3 and V is TRBV7-2; no definite D call. The germline V gene encodes CDR1 SGHTA and CDR2 FQGNSA. This CDR3 is built from 17 residues. V lost 0 bases, J lost 3 bases, and 16 bases lay in between.

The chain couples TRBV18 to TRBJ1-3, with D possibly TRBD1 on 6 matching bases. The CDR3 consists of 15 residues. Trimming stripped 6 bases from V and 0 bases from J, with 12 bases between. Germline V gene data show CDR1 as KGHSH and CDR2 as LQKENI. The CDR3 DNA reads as TGTGCCAGCTCGCCGACAGGAGTCTCTGGAAACACCATATATTTT. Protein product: CASSPTGVSGNTIYF. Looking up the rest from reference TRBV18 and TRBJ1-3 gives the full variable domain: NAGVMQNPRHLVRRRGQEARLRCSPMKGHSHVYWYRQLPEEGLKFMVYLQKENIIDESGMPKERFSAEFPKEGPSILRIQQVVRGDSAAYFCASSPTGVSGNTIYFGEGSWLTVV.

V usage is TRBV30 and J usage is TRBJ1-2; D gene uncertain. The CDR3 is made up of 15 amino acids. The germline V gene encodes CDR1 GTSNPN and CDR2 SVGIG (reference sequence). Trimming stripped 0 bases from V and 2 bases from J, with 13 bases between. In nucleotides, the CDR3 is TGTGCCTGGAGTGTACGGCCTCCCCTCAACTATGGCTACACCTTC. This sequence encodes CAWSVRPPLNYGYTF.

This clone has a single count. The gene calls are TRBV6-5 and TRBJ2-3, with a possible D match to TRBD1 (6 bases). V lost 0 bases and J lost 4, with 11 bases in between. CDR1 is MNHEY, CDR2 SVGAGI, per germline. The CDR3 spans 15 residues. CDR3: CASSYSISGADTQYF. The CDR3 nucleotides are TGTGCCAGCAGTTACTCGATATCAGGGGCAGATACGCAGTATTTT.

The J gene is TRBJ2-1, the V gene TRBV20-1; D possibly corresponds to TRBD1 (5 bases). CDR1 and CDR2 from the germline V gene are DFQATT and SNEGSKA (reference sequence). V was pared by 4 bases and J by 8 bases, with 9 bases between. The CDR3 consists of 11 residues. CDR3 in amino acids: CSATPGYEQFF. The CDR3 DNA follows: TGCAGTGCTACCCCAGGGTATGAGCAGTTCTTC.

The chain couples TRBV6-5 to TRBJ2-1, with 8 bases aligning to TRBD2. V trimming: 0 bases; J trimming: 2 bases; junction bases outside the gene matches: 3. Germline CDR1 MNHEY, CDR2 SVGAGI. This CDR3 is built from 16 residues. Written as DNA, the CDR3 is TGTGCCAGCAGTTACTCGATTAGCGGGGCCTACAATGAGCAGTTCTTC. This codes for CASSYSISGAYNEQFF.

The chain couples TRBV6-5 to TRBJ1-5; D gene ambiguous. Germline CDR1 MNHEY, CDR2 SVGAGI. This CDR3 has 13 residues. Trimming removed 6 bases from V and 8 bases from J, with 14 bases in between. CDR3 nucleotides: TGTGCCAGCAGGTCCACAGAGTTTAAGCCCCAGCATTTT. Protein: CASRSTEFKPQHF.

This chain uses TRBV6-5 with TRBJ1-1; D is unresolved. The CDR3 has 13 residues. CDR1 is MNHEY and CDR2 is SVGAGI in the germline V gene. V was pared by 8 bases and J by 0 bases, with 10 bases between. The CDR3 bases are TGTGCCAGCGCTAGGGCATTGAACACTGAAGCTTTCTTT. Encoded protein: CASARALNTEAFF.

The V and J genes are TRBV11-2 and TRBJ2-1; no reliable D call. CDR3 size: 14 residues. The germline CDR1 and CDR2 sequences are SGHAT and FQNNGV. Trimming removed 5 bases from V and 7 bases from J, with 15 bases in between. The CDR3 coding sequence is TGTGCCAGCAGCCCCCCAAAGGTAGGGAATGAGCAGTTCTTC. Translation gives CASSPPKVGNEQFF.

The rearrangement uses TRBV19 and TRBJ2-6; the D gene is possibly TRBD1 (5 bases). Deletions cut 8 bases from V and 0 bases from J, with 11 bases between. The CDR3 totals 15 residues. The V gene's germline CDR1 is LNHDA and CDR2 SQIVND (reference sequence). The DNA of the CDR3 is TGTGCCAGTTCAGACAGTAGCTCTGGGGCCAACGTCCTGACTTTC. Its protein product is CASSDSSSGANVLTF.

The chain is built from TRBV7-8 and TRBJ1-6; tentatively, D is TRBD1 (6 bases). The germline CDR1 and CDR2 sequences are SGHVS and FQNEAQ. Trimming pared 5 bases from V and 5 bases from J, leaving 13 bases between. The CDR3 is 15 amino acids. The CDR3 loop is CASSPRAGDNSPLHF. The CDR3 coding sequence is TGTGCCAGCAGCCCCCGGGCAGGGGATAATTCACCCCTCCACTTT. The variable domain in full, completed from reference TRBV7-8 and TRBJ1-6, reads GAGVSQSPRYKVAKRGQDVALRCDPISGHVSLFWYQQALGQGPEFLTYFQNEAQLDKSGLPSDRFFAERPEGSVSTLKIQRTQQEDSAVYLCASSPRAGDNSPLHFGNGTRLTVT.